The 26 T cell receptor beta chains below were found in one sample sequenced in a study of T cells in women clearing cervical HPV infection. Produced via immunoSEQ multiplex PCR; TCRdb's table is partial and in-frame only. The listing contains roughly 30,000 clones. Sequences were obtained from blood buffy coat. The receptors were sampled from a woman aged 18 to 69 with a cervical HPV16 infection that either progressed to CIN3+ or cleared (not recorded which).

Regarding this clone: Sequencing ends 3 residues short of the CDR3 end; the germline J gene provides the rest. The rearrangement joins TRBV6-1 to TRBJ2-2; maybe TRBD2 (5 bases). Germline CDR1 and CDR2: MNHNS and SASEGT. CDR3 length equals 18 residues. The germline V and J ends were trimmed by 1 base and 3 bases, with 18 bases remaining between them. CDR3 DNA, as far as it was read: TGTGCCAGCAGTGAAGGGTTTCGGGGTAGGACCGACACCGGGGAG. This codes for CASSEGFRGRTDTGE. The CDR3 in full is CASSEGFRGRTDTGELFF.

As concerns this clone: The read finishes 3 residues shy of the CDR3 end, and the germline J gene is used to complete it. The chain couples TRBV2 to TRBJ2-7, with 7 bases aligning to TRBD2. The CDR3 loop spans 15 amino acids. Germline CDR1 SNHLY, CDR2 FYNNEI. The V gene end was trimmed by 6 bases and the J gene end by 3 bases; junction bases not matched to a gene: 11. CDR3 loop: CASRVALATHYEQYF. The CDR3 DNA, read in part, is TGTGCCAGCAGAGTGGCACTAGCGACTCACTACGAG.

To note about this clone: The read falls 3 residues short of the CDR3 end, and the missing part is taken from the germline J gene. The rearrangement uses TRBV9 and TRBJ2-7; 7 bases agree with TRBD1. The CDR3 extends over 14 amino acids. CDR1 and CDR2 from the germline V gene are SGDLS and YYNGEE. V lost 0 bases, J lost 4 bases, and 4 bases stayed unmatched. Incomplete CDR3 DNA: TGTGCCAGCAGCGTAGGGGACAGCGATTACGAG. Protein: CASSVGDSDYE. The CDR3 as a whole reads CASSVGDSDYEQYF.

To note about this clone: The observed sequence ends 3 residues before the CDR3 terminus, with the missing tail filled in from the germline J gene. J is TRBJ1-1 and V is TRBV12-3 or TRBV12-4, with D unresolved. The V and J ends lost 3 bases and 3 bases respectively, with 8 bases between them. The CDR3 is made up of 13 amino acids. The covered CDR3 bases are TGTGCCAGCAGTTTGGCCGGGGACACTGAA. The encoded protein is CASSLAGDTE. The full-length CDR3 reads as CASSLAGDTEAFF.

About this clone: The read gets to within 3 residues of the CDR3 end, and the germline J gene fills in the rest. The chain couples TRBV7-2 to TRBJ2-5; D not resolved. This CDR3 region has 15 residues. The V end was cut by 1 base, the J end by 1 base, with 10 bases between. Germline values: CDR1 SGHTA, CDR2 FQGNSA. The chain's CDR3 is CASSLVGQPQETQYF. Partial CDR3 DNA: TGTGCCAGCAGCTTAGTTGGGCAGCCCCAAGAGACC.

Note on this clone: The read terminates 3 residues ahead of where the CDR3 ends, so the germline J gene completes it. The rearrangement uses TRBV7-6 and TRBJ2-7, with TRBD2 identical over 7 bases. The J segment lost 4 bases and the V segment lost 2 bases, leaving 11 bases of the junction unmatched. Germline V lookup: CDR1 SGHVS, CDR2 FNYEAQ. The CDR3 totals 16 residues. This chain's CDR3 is CASSLSGGGRGYEQYF. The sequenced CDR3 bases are TGTGCCAGCAGCTTAAGTGGGGGGGGTCGGGGGTACGAG.

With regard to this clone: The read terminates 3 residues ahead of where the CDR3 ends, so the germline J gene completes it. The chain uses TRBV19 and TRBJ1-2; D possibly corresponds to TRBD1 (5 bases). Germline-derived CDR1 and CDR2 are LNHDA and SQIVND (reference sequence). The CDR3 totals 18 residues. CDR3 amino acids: CASSIDLPGLAYTYDYTF. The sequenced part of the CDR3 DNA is TGTGCCAGTAGTATAGATCTCCCGGGACTAGCGTATACCTACGAC.

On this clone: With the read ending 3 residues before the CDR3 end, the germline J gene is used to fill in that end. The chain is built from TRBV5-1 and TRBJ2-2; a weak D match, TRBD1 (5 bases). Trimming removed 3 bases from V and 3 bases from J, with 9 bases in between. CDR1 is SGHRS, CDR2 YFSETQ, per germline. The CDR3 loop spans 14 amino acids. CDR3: CASSSRRDTGELFF. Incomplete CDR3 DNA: TGCGCCAGCAGCTCACGCAGGGACACCGGGGAG.

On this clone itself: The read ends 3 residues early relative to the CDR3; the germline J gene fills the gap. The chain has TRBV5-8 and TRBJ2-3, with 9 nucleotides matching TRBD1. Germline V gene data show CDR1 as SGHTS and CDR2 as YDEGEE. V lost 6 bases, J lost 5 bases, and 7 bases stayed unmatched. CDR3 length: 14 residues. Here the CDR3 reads CASNGQGRLDTQYF. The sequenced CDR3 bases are TGTGCCAGCAACGGACAGGGGAGATTAGATACG.

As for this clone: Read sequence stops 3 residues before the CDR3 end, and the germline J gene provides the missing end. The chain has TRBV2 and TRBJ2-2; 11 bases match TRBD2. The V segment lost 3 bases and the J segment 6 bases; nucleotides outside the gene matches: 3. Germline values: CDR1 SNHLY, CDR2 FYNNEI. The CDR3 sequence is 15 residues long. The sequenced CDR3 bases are TGTGCCAGCAGTGACCCGGGACTAGCGGCCGGGGAG. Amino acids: CASSDPGLAAGE. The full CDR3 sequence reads CASSDPGLAAGELFF.

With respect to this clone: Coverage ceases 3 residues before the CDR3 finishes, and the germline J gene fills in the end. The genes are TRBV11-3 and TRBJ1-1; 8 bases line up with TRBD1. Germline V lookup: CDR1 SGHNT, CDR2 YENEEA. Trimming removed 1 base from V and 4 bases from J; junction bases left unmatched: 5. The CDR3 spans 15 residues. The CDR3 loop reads CASSLGQGRLTEAFF. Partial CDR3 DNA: TGTGCCAGCAGCTTAGGACAGGGGAGGCTCACTGAA.

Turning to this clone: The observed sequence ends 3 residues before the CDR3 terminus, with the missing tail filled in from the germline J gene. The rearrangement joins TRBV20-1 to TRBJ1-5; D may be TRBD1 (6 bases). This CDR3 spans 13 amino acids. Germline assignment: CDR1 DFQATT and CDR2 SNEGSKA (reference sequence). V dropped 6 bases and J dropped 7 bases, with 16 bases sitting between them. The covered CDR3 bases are TGCAGTGCCACGAGGGGGATGGAACAGCCC. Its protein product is CSATRGMEQP. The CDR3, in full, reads CSATRGMEQPQHF.

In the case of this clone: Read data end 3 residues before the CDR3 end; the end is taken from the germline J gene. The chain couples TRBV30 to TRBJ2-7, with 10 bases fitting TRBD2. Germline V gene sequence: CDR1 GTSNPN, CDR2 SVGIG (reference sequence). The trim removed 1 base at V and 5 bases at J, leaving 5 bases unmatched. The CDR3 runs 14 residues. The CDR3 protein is CAWSALAGVDEQYF. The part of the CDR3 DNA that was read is TGTGCCTGGAGTGCGCTAGCGGGAGTCGACGAG. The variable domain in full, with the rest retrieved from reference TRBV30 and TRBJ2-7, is SQTIHQWPATLVQPVGSPLSLECTVEGTSNPNLYWYRQAAGRGLQLLFYSVGIGQISSEVPQNLSASRPQDRQFILSSKKLLLSDSGFYLCAWSALAGVDEQYFGPGTRLTVT.

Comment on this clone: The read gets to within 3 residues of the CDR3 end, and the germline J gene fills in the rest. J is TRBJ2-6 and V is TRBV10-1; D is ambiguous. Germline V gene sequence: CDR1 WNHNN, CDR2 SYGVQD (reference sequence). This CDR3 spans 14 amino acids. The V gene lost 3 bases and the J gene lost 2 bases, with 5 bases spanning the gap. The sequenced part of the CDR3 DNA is TGCGCCAGCAGTGATAGTGCTGGGGCCAACGTC. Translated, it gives CASSDSAGANV. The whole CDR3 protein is CASSDSAGANVLTF.

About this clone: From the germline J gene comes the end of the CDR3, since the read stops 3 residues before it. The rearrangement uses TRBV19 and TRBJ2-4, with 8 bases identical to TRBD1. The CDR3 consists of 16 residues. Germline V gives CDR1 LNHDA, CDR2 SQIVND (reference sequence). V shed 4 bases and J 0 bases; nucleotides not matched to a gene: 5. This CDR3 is CASSRGQGGAKNIQYF. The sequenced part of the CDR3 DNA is TGTGCCAGTAGTAGAGGACAGGGTGGAGCCAAAAACATT.

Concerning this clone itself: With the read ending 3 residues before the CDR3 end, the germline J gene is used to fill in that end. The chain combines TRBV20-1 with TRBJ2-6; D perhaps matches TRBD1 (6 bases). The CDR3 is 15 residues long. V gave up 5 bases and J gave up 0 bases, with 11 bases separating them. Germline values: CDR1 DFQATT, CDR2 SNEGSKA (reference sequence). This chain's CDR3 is CSASGQTSGANVLTF. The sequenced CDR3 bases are TGCAGTGCTTCAGGACAGACCTCTGGGGCCAACGTC.

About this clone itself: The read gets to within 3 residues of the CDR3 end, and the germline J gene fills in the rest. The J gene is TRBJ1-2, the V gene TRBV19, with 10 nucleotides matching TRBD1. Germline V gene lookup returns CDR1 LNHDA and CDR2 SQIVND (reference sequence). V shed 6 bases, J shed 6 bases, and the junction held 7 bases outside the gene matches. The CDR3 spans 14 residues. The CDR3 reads CASSPDRGLDGYTF. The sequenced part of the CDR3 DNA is TGTGCCAGTAGCCCTGACAGGGGGCTTGATGGC.

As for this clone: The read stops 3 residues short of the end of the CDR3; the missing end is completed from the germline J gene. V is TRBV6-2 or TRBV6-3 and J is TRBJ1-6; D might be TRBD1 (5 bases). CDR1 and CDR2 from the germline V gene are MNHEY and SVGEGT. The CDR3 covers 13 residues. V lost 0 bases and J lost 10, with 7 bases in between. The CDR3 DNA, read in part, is TGTGCCAGCAGTTACTCCAGGGTCTCACCC. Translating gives CASSYSRVSP. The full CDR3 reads CASSYSRVSPLHF.

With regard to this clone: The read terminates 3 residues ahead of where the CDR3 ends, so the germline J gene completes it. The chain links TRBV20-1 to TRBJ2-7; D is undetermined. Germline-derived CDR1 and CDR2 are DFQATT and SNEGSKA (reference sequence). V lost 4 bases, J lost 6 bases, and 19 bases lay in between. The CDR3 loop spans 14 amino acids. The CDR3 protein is CSANDFYGVTEQYF. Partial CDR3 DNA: TGCAGTGCTAATGACTTTTACGGAGTGACCGAG.

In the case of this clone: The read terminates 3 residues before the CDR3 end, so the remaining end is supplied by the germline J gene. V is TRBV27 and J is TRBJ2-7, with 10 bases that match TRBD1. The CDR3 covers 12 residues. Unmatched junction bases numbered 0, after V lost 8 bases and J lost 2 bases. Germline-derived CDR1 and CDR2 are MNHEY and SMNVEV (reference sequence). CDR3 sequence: CASGTGAYEQYF. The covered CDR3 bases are TGTGCCAGCGGGACAGGGGCCTACGAG.

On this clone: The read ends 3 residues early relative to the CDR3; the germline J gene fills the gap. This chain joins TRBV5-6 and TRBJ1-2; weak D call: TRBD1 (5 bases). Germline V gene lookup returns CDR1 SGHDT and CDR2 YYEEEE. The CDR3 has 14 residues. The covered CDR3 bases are TGTGCCAGCAGCCCGCGCGGGGCGGATATAGGC. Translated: CASSPRGADIG. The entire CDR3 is CASSPRGADIGYTF. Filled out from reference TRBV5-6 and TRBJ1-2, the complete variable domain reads DAGVTQSPTHLIKTRGQQVTLRCSPKSGHDTVSWYQQALGQGPQFIFQYYEEEERQRGNFPDRFSGHQFPNYSSELNVNALLLGDSALYLCASSPRGADIGYTFGSGTRLTVV.

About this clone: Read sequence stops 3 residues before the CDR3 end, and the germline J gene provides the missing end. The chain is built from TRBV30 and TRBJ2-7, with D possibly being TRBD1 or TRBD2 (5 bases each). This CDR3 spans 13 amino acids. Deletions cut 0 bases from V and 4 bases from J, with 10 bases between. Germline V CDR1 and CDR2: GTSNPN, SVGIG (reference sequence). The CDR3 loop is CAWSVEGKYEQYF. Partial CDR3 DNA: TGTGCCTGGAGTGTAGAGGGGAAATACGAG. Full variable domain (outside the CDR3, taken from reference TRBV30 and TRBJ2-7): SQTIHQWPATLVQPVGSPLSLECTVEGTSNPNLYWYRQAAGRGLQLLFYSVGIGQISSEVPQNLSASRPQDRQFILSSKKLLLSDSGFYLCAWSVEGKYEQYFGPGTRLTVT.

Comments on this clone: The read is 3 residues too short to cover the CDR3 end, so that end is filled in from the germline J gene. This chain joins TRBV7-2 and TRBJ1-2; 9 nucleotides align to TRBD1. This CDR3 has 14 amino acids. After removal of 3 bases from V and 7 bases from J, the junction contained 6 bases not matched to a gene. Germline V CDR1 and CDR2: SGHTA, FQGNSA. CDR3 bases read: TGTGCCAGCAGCTTGGACAGGGGAAGTTCTGGC. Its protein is CASSLDRGSSG. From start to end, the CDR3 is CASSLDRGSSGYTF.

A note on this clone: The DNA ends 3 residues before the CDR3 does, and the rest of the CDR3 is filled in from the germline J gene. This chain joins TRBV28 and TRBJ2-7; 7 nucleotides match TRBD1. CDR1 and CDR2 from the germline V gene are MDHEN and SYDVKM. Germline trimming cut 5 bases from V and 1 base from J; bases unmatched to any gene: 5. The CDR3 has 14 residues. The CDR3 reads CASSKDRVSYEQYF. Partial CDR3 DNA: TGTGCCAGCAGTAAAGACAGGGTATCCTACGAG. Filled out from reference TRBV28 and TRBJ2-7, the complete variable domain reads DVKVTQSSRYLVKRTGEKVFLECVQDMDHENMFWYRQDPGLGLRLIYFSYDVKMKEKGDIPEGYSVSREKKERFSLILESASTNQTSMYLCASSKDRVSYEQYFGPGTRLTVT.

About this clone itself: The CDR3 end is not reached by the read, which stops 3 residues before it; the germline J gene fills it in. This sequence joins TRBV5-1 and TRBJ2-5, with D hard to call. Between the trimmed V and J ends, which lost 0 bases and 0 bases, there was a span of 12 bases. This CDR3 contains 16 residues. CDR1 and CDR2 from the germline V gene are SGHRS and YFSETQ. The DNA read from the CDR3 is TGCGCCAGCAGCTTGGGGGCAGGCCAGTACCAAGAGACC. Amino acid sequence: CASSLGAGQYQET. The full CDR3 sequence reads CASSLGAGQYQETQYF. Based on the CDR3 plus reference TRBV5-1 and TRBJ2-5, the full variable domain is KAGVTQTPRYLIKTRGQQVTLSCSPISGHRSVSWYQQTPGQGLQFLFEYFSETQRNKGNFPGRFSGRQFSNSRSEMNVSTLELGDSALYLCASSLGAGQYQETQYFGPGTRLLVL.

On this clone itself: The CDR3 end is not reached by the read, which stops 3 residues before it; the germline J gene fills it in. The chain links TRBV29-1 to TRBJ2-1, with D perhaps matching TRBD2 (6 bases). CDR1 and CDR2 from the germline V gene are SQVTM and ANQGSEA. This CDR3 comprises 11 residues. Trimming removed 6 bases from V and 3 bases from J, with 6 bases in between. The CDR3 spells CSVTSYNEQFF. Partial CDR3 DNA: TGCAGCGTGACTAGCTACAATGAG.